The sample holds a few counts of the clone carrying this T cell receptor beta chain. Its matching antigen is unknown. This entry is derived from a study of early T cells in non-severe SARS-CoV-2 infection. At the level of the study: Investigators sequenced bulk RNA drawn from unsorted whole blood, and chains remained unpaired. Whole-study findings and limits: VDJdb matches were skewed toward anti-spike CD8 T cell responses.

Tagging with unique molecular identifiers was applied to individual cDNA molecules. TCRdb reprocessed the 5' RACE reads with MiXCR, giving one entry per CDR3 protein. Among roughly 52,000 distinct CDR3 sequences listed, 5% to 7.5% were seen once. This CDR3 spans 13 amino acids. The V end was cut by 7 bases, the J end by 3 bases, with 16 bases between. CDR1 is SQVTM and CDR2 is ANQGSEA in the germline V gene. The origin of this receptor is an adult who was a healthcare worker with PCR-confirmed SARS-CoV-2 infection or an uninfected control (not recorded which). The input for sequencing was whole blood, taken at baseline. This chain connects TRBV29-1 to TRBJ2-7; D perhaps matches TRBD1 (5 bases). CDR3 nucleotide sequence: TGCAGCGAGCTCAGGGTTATTAGCTACGAGCAGTACTTC. This gives the protein CSELRVISYEQYF.